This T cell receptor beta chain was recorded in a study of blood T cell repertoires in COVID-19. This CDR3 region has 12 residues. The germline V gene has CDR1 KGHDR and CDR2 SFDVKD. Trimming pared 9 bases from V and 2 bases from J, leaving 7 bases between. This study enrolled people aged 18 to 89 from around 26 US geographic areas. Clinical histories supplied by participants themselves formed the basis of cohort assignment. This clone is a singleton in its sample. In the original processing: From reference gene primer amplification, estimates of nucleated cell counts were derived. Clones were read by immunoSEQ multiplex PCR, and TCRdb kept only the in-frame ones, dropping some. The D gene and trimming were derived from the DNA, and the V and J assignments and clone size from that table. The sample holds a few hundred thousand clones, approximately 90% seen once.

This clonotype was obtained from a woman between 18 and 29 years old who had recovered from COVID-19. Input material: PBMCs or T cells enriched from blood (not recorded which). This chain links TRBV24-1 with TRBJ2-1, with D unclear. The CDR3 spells CATGETYNEQFF. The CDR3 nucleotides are TGTGCCACCGGAGAGACCTACAATGAGCAGTTCTTC.